The clone carrying this T cell receptor beta chain showed up many times. The data derive from a study of Graves' ophthalmopathy and Graves' hyperthyroidism. Amplification targeted the TCR beta CDR3 regions, with RNA transcripts as the source material. HTBI primers primed a first-round RT-PCR, and a second-round multiplex PCR followed. MiXCR, applied by TCRdb to the multiplex PCR reads, yields one record per CDR3 protein. The sample lists around 660,000 distinct CDR3 sequences; 35% to 45% were seen once. From germline, CDR1 is SGHVS and CDR2 FQNEAQ. This CDR3 contains 16 residues. V lost 0 bases and J lost 2, with 11 bases in between. Where ophthalmopathy was present, donors had moderate-to-severe activity, CAS ≥3, NOSPECS ≥4 and duration under 3 months.

The gene calls are TRBV7-8 and TRBJ1-5, with D tentatively TRBD1 (5 bases). This clonotype was obtained from an adult man with Graves' ophthalmopathy. The specimen was peripheral blood. CDR3 sequence: CASSLAERGGNQPQHF. In DNA, the CDR3 is TGTGCCAGCAGCTTAGCGGAAAGGGGTGGCAATCAGCCCCAGCATTTT.